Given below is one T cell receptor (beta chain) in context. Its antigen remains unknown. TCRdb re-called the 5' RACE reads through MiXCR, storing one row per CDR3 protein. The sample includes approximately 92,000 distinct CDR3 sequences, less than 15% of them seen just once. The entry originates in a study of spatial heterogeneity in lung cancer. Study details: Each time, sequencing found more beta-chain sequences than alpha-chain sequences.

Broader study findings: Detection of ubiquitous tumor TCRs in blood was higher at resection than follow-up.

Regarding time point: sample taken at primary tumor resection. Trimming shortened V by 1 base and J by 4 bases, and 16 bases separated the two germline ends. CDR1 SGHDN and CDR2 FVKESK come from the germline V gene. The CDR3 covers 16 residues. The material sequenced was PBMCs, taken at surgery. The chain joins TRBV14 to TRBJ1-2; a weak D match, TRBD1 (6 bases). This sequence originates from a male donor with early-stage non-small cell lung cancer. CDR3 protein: CASSQAGGPKRYGYTF. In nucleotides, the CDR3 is TGTGCCAGCAGCCAAGCCGGGGGGCCGAAACGCTATGGCTACACCTTC. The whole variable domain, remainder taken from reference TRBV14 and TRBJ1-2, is EAGVTQFPSHSVIEKGQTVTLRCDPISGHDNLYWYRRVMGKEIKFLLHFVKESKQDESGMPNNRFLAERTGGTYSTLKVQPAELEDSGVYFCASSQAGGPKRYGYTFGSGTRLTVV.